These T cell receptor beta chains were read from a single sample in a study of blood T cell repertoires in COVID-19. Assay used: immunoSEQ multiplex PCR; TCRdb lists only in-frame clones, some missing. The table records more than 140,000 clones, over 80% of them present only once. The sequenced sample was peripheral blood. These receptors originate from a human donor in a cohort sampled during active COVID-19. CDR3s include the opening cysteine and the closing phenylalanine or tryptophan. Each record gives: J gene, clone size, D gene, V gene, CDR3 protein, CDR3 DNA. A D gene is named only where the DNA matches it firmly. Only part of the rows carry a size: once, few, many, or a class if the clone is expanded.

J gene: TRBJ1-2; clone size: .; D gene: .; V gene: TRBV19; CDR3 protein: CASRPYNGYGYTF; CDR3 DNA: TGTGCCAGTAGACCTTATAACGGGTATGGCTACACCTTC
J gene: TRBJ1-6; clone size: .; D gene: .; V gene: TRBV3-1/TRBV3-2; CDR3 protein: CASSQSGQGGNSPLHF; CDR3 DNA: TGTGCCAGCAGCCAATCCGGGCAGGGTGGAAATTCACCCCTCCACTTT
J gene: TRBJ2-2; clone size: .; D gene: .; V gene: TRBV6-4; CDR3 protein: CASSDSGERYAGELFF; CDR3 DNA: TGTGCCAGCAGTGACTCTGGCGAGCGATACGCCGGGGAGCTGTTTTTT
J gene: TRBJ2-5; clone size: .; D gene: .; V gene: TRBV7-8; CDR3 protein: CASSFGQLPGGRKTQYF; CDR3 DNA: TGTGCCAGCAGCTTCGGCCAGCTCCCCGGTGGGAGGAAGACCCAGTACTTC
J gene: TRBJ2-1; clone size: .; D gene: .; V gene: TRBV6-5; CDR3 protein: CASSSRDEQFF; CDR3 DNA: TGTGCCAGCAGCTCCAGGGATGAGCAGTTCTTC
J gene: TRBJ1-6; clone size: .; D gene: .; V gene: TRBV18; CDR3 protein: CASSPPAGRNSPLHF; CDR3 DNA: TGTGCCAGCTCACCACCGGCAGGGCGAAATTCACCCCTCCACTTT
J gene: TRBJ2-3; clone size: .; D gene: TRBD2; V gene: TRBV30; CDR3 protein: CAWSLLAGEDTQYF; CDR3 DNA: TGTGCCTGGAGTTTACTAGCGGGAGAAGATACGCAGTATTTT
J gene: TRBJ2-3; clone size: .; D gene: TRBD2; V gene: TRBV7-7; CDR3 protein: CASSLVVASGTTDTQYF; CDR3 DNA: TGTGCTAGCAGCTTAGTTGTCGCTAGCGGGACGACAGATACGCAGTATTTT
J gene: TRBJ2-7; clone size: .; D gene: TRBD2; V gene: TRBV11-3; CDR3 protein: CASSLDAGVSYEQYF; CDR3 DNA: TGTGCCAGCAGCTTAGACGCGGGGGTCTCCTACGAGCAGTACTTC
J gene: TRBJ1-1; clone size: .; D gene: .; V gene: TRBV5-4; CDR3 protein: CASSLASRGITEAFF; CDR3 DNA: TGTGCCAGCAGCTTGGCTTCTCGGGGTATCACTGAAGCTTTCTTT
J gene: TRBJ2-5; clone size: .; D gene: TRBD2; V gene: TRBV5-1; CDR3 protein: CASSLGLAGGLQETQYF; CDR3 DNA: TGCGCCAGCAGCTTGGGACTAGCGGGAGGGCTCCAAGAGACCCAGTACTTC
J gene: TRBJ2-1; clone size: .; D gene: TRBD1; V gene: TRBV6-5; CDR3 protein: CASSKPGTGGNEQFF; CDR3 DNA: TGTGCCAGCAGTAAACCCGGGACAGGGGGAAATGAGCAGTTCTTC
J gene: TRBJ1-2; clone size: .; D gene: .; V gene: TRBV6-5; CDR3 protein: CASTPDTIYGYTF; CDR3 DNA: TGTGCCAGCACCCCGGACACGATCTATGGCTACACCTTC
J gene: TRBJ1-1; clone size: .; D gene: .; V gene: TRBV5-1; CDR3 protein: CASRDGAQSATEAFF; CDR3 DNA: TGCGCCAGCAGAGACGGAGCCCAATCCGCCACTGAAGCTTTCTTT
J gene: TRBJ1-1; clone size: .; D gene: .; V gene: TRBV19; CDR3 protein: CASSIARQGTTEAFF; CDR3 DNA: TGTGCCAGTAGTATCGCCCGTCAGGGGACCACTGAAGCTTTCTTT
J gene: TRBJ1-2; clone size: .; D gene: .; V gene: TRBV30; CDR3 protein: CAWNRLRDYGYTF; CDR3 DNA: TGTGCCTGGAACAGGTTAAGGGACTATGGCTACACCTTC
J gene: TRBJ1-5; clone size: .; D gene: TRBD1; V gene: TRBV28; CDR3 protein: CASKGTGGNQPQHF; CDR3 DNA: TGTGCCAGCAAAGGGACAGGTGGCAATCAGCCCCAGCATTTT
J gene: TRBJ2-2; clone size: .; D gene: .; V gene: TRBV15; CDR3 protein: CATRIGQHTGELFF; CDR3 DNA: TGTGCCACCAGGATCGGACAGCACACCGGGGAGCTGTTTTTT
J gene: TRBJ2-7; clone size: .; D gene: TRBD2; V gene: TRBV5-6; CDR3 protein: CASSPEAGSSYEQYF; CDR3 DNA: TGTGCCAGCAGCCCCGAAGCGGGGTCCTCCTACGAGCAGTACTTC
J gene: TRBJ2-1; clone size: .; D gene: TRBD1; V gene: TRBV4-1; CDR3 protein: CASSQDLVRTGVGKNEQFF; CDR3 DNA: TGCGCCAGCAGCCAAGATCTTGTAAGGACAGGGGTGGGCAAGAATGAGCAGTTCTTC
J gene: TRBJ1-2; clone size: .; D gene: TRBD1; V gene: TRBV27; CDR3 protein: CASSTRQGAGGYTF; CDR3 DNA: TGTGCCAGCAGTACGCGACAGGGGGCGGGTGGCTACACCTTC
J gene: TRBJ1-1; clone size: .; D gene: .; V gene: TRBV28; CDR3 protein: CASSLPQENTEAFF; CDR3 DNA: TGTGCCAGCAGTTTACCGCAGGAGAACACTGAAGCTTTCTTT
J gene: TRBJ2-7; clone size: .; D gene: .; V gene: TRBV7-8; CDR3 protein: CASSLYDEQYF; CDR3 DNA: TGTGCCAGCAGCTTATATGACGAGCAGTACTTC
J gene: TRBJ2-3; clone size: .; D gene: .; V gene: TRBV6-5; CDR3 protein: CASLQASTDTQYF; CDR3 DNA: TGTGCCAGCCTCCAGGCATCCACAGATACGCAGTATTTT
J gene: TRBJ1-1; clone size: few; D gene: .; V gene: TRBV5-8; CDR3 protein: CASSLEGGEKGFF; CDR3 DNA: TGTGCCAGCAGCTTGGAGGGAGGGGAGAAGGGTTTCTTT
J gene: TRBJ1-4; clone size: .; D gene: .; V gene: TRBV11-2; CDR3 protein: CASSLERGMGKLFF; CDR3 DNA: TGTGCCAGCAGCTTAGAACGGGGGATGGGAAAACTGTTTTTT
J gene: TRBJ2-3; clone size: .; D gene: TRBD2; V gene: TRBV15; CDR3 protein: CATSRGLAGTDTQYF; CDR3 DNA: TGTGCCACCAGCAGAGGACTAGCGGGCACAGATACGCAGTATTTT
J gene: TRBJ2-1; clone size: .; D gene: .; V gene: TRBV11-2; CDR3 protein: CASSSHRGDQYNEQFF; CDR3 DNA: TGTGCCAGCAGCTCCCACCGCGGGGACCAATACAATGAGCAGTTCTTC
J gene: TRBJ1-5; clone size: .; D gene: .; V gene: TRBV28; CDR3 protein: CASSLGGTNNQPQHF; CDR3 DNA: TGTGCCAGCAGTTTGGGTGGGACTAATAATCAGCCCCAGCATTTT
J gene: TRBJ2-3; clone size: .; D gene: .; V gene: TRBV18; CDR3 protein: CASSPSGSTDTQYF; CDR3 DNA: TGTGCCAGCTCACCCAGCGGGAGCACAGATACGCAGTATTTT
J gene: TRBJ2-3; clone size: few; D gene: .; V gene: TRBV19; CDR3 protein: CASSPLARPSTDTQYF; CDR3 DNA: TGTGCCAGTAGTCCCCTAGCGCGCCCTAGCACAGATACGCAGTATTTT
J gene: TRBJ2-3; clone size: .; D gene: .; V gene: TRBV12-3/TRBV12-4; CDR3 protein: CASRMEGPDTQYF; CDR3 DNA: TGTGCCAGCAGAATGGAGGGGCCAGATACGCAGTATTTT
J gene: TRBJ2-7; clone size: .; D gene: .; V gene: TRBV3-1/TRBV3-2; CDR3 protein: CASSQRFFGAYEQYF; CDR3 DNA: TGTGCCAGCAGCCAGAGGTTCTTTGGCGCCTACGAGCAGTACTTC
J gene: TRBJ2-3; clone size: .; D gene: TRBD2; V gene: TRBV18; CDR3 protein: CASSPSAGGGTDTQYF; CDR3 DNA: TGTGCCAGCTCACCATCCGCGGGAGGGGGCACAGATACGCAGTATTTT
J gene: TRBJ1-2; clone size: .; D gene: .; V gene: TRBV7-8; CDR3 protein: CASSSPLNRATGNYGYTF; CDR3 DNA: TGTGCCAGCAGCTCTCCGTTGAATAGGGCCACAGGAAACTATGGCTACACCTTC
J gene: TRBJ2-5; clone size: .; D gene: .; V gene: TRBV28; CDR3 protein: CASSFALVETQYF; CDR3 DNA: TGTGCCAGCAGTTTCGCACTGGTCGAGACCCAGTACTTC
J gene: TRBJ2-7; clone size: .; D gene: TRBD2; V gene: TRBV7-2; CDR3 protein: CASSHKGGDEQYF; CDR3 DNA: TGTGCCAGCAGCCATAAGGGAGGGGACGAGCAGTACTTC
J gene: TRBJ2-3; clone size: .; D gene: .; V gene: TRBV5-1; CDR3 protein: CASSLEAGTQYF; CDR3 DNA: TGCGCCAGCAGCTTGGAGGCGGGCACGCAGTATTTT
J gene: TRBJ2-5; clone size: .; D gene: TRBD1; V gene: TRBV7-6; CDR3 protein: CASSLHWGNRGPQETQYF; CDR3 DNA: TGTGCCAGCAGCTTACACTGGGGTAACAGGGGACCCCAGGAGACCCAGTACTTC
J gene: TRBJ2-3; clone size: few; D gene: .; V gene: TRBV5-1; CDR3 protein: CASSLSGYRTDTQYF; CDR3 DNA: TGCGCCAGCAGCTTAAGCGGCTACCGCACAGATACGCAGTATTTT
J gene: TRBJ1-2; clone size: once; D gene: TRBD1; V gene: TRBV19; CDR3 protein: CASSIALRGRDYGYTF; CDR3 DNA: TGTGCCAGTAGTATAGCCCTAAGGGGGCGCGACTATGGCTACACCTTC
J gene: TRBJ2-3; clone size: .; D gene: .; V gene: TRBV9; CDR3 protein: CASSVTSGGASTDTQYF; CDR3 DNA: TGTGCCAGCAGCGTCACTAGTGGCGGGGCAAGCACAGATACGCAGTATTTT
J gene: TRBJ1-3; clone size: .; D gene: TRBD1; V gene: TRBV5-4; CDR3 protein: CASSSPGAGGLSGNTIYF; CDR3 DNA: TGTGCCAGCAGCTCCCCGGGGGCAGGGGGTCTCTCTGGAAACACCATATATTTT
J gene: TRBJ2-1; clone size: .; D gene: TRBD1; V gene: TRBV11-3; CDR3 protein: CASSLGVSGGADEQFF; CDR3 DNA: TGTGCCAGCAGCTTAGGCGTTTCAGGGGGCGCGGATGAGCAGTTCTTC
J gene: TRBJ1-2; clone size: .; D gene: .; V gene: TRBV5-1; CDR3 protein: CASSLESSLYGYTF; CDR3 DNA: TGCGCCAGCAGCTTGGAATCCTCCCTATATGGCTACACCTTC
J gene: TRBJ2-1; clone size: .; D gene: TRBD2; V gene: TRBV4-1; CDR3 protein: CASSQVWTSGRARGAYNEQFF; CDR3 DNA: TGCGCCAGCAGCCAAGTGTGGACTAGCGGGAGGGCCAGGGGTGCCTACAATGAGCAGTTCTTC
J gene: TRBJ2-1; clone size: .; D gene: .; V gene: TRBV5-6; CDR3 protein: CASSLARINEQFF; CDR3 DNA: TGTGCCAGCAGCTTGGCGCGGATCAATGAGCAGTTCTTC
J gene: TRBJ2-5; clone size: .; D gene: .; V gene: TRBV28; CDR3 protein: CASSFWREYLQETQYF; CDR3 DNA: TGTGCCAGCAGTTTCTGGCGGGAATACCTCCAAGAGACCCAGTACTTC
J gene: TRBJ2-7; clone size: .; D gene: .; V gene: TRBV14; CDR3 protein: CASSQSWGLSYEQYF; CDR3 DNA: TGTGCCAGCAGCCAATCATGGGGCCTTTCCTACGAGCAGTACTTC
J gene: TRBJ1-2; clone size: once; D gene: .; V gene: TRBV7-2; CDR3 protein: CASSLDQTLANYGYTF; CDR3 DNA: TGTGCCAGCAGCTTAGATCAGACATTAGCTAACTATGGCTACACCTTC
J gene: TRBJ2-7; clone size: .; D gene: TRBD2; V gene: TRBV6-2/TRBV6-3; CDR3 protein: CASSPGTIPYEQYF; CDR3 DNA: TGTGCCAGCAGTCCCGGGACTATTCCCTACGAGCAGTACTTC
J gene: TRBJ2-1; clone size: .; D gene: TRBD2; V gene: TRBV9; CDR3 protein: CASSVAASGRLEQFF; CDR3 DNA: TGTGCCAGCAGCGTAGCGGCTAGCGGGAGGCTTGAGCAGTTCTTC
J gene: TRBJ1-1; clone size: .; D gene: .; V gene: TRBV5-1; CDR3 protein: CASSLHQGNTEAFF; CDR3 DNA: TGCGCCAGCAGCTTACACCAGGGGAACACTGAAGCTTTCTTT
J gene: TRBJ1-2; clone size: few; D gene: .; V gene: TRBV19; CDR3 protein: CAASVGEGYGYTF; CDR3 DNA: TGTGCGGCCTCCGTGGGGGAGGGCTATGGCTACACCTTC